This T cell receptor beta chain was recovered during a study of T cell responses to AZD1222 COVID-19 vaccine (dated by TCRdb to 2020 to 2022). About the full investigation: TCR sequencing covered some 250 trial participants: some 210 given two doses of AZD1222 and approximately 25 given two doses of MenACWY control vaccine. Trial participants were enrolled by age into subgroups of 18-55, 56-69 and 70-plus years, and around 140, 26 and 57 TCR-sequenced participants, respectively, were included in these subgroups. Here is what the overall study found, with its caveats: After two AZD1222 doses, both the breadth and the depth of spike-specific TCRs were significantly higher than at day 0 and than in MenACWY recipients. Only five to seven AZD1222 recipients were SARS-CoV-2 seropositive at baseline, limiting conclusions about previously exposed vaccinees. Epitopes outside the regions mutated in the B.1.351 and B.1.1.7 variants were reportedly recognized by nearly half of the unique spike-specific TCRs. The 56-69-year group was small, and its depth increase did not reach significance, likely because of low power. Because no samples from the day 14 peak response were available, repertoires could be characterized only after the peak T cell response. Most participants were white British and females outnumbered males, and the authors suggested that clonal diversity may have been underestimated. The whole spike protein was spanned by vaccine-associated CD4 TCRs, and dominant responses were seen in regions 160-218 and 743-854.

The CDR3 regions of human TCRbeta chains were analyzed by immunosequencing. Processing in the source paper ran as follows. TCRs in the repertoires were matched against a reference library of SARS-CoV-2-specific TCRs that had been generated with the MIRA antigen-specificity platform. Breadth meant the fraction of unique TCRs that were SARS-CoV-2-associated, whereas depth meant the fraction of total T cells that were SARS-CoV-2-associated. Using the MIRA data, each spike-specific TCR was mapped to the spike region that the TCR reacts to and placed in a CD4 or CD8 class. Log10-transformed breadth and depth values were compared by one-way ANOVA with Sidak's multiple comparisons tests. TCRdb retrieved this table from immuneACCESS and kept in-frame rearrangements only. Not all clones are present; in checked studies, unresolved V genes account for under half, and no reason is known for the remainder. V and J calls and clone size come straight from that table; D and trimming were deduced from the DNA. This sample gives about 110,000 clones in total; 70% to 90% of them show up just once. Clones ranked in the top ten supply roughly 5% of the sample.

There are 15 amino acids in the CDR3, from cysteine to phenylalanine inclusive. Here the CDR3 DNA is all that survives: 45 bases in frame from base 1. Taken from the germline V gene, the CDR1 and CDR2 loops are SGHDT and YYEEEE. V is trimmed back by 0 bases and J by 6 bases, and the junction contains 7 bases that no gene match accounts for. This clone was seen just once. Its antigen is not yet known. Base quality data are lacking; no much larger clone is found one base away. The time point label on this specimen signifies: about 28 days (+/-7) after the second vaccine dose. Because spike-specific TCR depth and breadth did not differ between the two schedules, AZD1222 recipients who got a second dose at roughly 4 weeks were pooled with those who got a second dose at roughly 12 weeks. Samples from vaccinated people were obtained from the UK trials COV001 and COV002, which included a single-blind randomized controlled phase 2/3 trial of AZD1222 (ChAdOx1 nCoV-19) in healthy adults. Trial participant PBMC samples were collected at day 0 and day 28 after the second dose for TCRbeta chain sequencing.

The chain was built from TRBV5-6 and TRBJ2-3; 7 bases in the junction line up with TRBD1. The TCR comes from an adult who received the AZD1222 COVID-19 vaccine. Sample: peripheral blood, taken 28 days after the second AZD1222 dose. The CDR3 protein sequence reads: CASSLVGGRPDTQYF. The DNA sequence is as follows: TGTGCCAGCAGCTTGGTAGGGGGCCGCCCCGATACGCAGTATTTT.